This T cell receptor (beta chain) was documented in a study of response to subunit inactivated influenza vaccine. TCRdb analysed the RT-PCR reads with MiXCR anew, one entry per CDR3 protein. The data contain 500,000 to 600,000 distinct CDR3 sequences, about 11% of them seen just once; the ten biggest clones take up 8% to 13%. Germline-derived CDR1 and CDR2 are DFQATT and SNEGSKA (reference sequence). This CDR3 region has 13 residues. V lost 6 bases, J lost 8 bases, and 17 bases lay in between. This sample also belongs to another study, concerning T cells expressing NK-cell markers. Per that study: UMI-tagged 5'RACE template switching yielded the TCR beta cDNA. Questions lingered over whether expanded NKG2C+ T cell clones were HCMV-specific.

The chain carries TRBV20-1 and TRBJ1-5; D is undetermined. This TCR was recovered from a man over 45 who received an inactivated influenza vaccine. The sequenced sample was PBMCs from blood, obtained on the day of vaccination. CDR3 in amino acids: CSAYGPGVKPQHF. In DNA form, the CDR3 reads TGCAGTGCATATGGGCCGGGTGTTAAGCCCCAGCATTTT.